A single sample gave rise to the 11 T cell receptor beta chains below, sequenced in a study of cytomegalovirus exposure and HLA in healthy donors. The PCR used 60 Vbeta and 13 Jbeta primers. The method was immunoSEQ multiplex PCR; TCRdb's version includes in-frame clones alone and lacks a portion of them. The table has tens of thousands of clones, about 70% seen once. Sequencing was carried out using PBMCs. Every receptor here comes from a man in his forties in good health and CMV-seropositive.

A single count supports this clone. The chain uses TRBV11-3 and TRBJ2-2; TRBD2 is a possible D gene (6 bases). CDR3 length: 15 amino acids. Between the trimmed V and J ends, which lost 4 bases and 0 bases, there was a span of 9 bases. The germline V gene encodes CDR1 SGHNT and CDR2 YENEEA. The CDR3 reads CASSSWGANTGELFF. CDR3 DNA sequence: TGTGCCAGCAGCTCCTGGGGGGCGAACACCGGGGAGCTGTTTTTT.

In its sample, this clone was seen once. This chain connects TRBV9 to TRBJ1-3; no clear D. Trimming removed 4 bases at V and 0 bases at J, with 8 bases between. This CDR3 spans 14 amino acids. Germline V lookup: CDR1 SGDLS, CDR2 YYNGEE. In nucleotides, the CDR3 is TGTGCCAGCAGCCCCCAGGCCTCTGGAAACACCATATATTTT. Translating gives CASSPQASGNTIYF.

This clone was seen only a few times. As DNA, the CDR3 is TGTGCTAGTGGTTTGGGACAGGGTGGTTCCTACGAGCAGTACTTC. It is translated as CASGLGQGGSYEQYF. The chain links TRBV12-5 to TRBJ2-7; 7 bases fit TRBD1. CDR1 and CDR2 from the germline V gene are LGHNT and FRNRAP. CDR3 length: 15 amino acids. Losses at the gene ends were 1 base for V and 1 base for J; bases not matched to a gene: 4.

The chain combines TRBV7-3 with TRBJ2-3; D may be TRBD1 (6 bases). The CDR3 loop spans 14 amino acids. The V end lost 0 bases, the J end lost 5 bases, and 9 bases lay between the germline ends. CDR1 SGHTA and CDR2 FQGTGA come from the germline V gene. The CDR3 coding sequence is TGTGCCAGCAGCTTAACGGGGGCCCAAGATACGCAGTATTTT. Protein sequence: CASSLTGAQDTQYF.

The gene calls are TRBV7-2 and TRBJ1-1; tentative D call: TRBD1 (5 bases). CDR1 is SGHTA, CDR2 FQGNSA, per germline. The CDR3 spans 15 residues. V lost 0 bases and J lost 4, with 12 bases in between. CDR3: CASSLAQGYGTEAFF. CDR3 DNA: TGTGCCAGCAGCTTAGCGCAGGGATATGGCACTGAAGCTTTCTTT.

This chain connects TRBV13 to TRBJ2-3; possibly TRBD2 for D (5 bases). The CDR3 is 16 amino acids. V was trimmed by 0 bases and J by 4 bases, leaving 14 bases between them. Looked up from germline, CDR1 is PRHDT and CDR2 is FYEKMQ (reference sequence). CDR3 amino acids: CASSLGRLAGSDTQYF. CDR3 in DNA: TGTGCCAGCAGCTTAGGCCGCCTAGCCGGCTCAGATACGCAGTATTTT. The variable domain in full, with the rest retrieved from reference TRBV13 and TRBJ2-3, is AAGVIQSPRHLIKEKRETATLKCYPIPRHDTVYWYQQGPGQDPQFLISFYEKMQSDKGSIPDRFSAQQFSDYHSELNMSSLELGDSALYFCASSLGRLAGSDTQYFGPGTRLTVL.

The V gene is TRBV2, the J gene TRBJ1-2; 7 bases are shared with TRBD1. With 3 bases clipped from V and 1 base from J, the junction kept 2 bases outside the gene matches. The CDR3 runs to 14 residues. Germline values: CDR1 SNHLY, CDR2 FYNNEI. The CDR3: CASSEGQLNYGYTF. The CDR3 coding sequence is TGTGCCAGCAGTGAGGGACAGCTTAACTATGGCTACACCTTC.

This clone was detected only a few times. The V and J genes are TRBV18 and TRBJ1-5, with D maybe TRBD1 (5 bases). This CDR3 region has 15 residues. The V gene's germline CDR1 is KGHSH and CDR2 LQKENI. Trimming stripped 3 bases from V and 5 bases from J, with 14 bases between. This CDR3 reads CASSPVVDTDQPQHF. In DNA, the CDR3 is TGTGCCAGCTCACCGGTCGTGGACACCGATCAGCCCCAGCATTTT.

This clone was seen a few times. This chain uses TRBV5-1 with TRBJ2-5; 10 bases agree with TRBD2. The germline gives CDR1 SGHRS, CDR2 YFSETQ. V lost 5 bases, J lost 2 bases, and 3 bases stayed unmatched. The CDR3 totals 14 residues. The CDR3 nucleotides are TGCGCCAGCAGTACTAGCGGGGTTCAAGAGACCCAGTACTTC. This gives the protein CASSTSGVQETQYF.

This chain links TRBV2 with TRBJ1-1, with a weak D call TRBD1 (6 bases). The germline V gene encodes CDR1 SNHLY and CDR2 FYNNEI. This CDR3 contains 15 residues. V lost 0 bases and J lost 5, with 13 bases in between. The CDR3 protein is CASSEAARGGTEAFF. CDR3 coding DNA: TGTGCCAGCAGTGAAGCGGCCAGGGGAGGGACTGAAGCTTTCTTT.

The chain employs TRBV6-6 and TRBJ2-3, with no clear D. The CDR3 spans 12 residues. Trimming pared 6 bases from V and 4 bases from J, leaving 8 bases between. Germline assignment: CDR1 MNHNY and CDR2 SVGAGI (reference sequence). Written as DNA, the CDR3 is TGTGCCAGCAGCCCAAATCCAGATACGCAGTATTTT. It yields the protein CASSPNPDTQYF.